The 9 T cell receptor beta chains below all came from one sample that was sequenced in a study of CD8 T cells in ankylosing spondylitis. A single record per CDR3 protein comes from TCRdb applying MiXCR to the 5' RACE reads. This table has 300,000 to 350,000 distinct CDR3 sequences, around a tenth appearing once. Material for sequencing was blood, either unsorted or a sorted T cell fraction (not recorded which). The receptors here all came from a female donor with ankylosing spondylitis or in good health (not recorded which).

Only a few counts were recorded for this clonotype. V gene TRBV20-1 combines with J gene TRBJ2-7; TRBD2 aligns across 7 bases. V trimming: 4 bases; J trimming: 0 bases; junction bases outside the gene matches: 6. This CDR3 region has 14 residues. Germline loops: CDR1 DFQATT, CDR2 SNEGSKA (reference sequence). As DNA, the CDR3 is TGCAGTGCTAAGGTCCGGGACTACTCCTACGAGCAGTACTTC. Protein: CSAKVRDYSYEQYF.

In its sample, this clonotype was seen many times. The V gene is TRBV20-1, the J gene TRBJ1-6; 7 bases align to TRBD1. Trimming removed 0 bases from V and 3 bases from J; junction bases left unmatched: 5. CDR1 is DFQATT, CDR2 SNEGSKA, per germline (reference sequence). The CDR3 is 16 amino acids. CDR3 DNA: TGCAGTGCTAGAGACGTACGGGACAGCTATAATTCACCCCTCCACTTT. It is translated as CSARDVRDSYNSPLHF.

The J gene is TRBJ2-7, the V gene TRBV7-9; 9 positions agree with TRBD1. The germline V gene encodes CDR1 SEHNR and CDR2 FQNEAQ (reference sequence). Trimming at V came to 4 bases and at J to 5 bases, leaving 6 bases not matched to a gene. CDR3 length: 14 residues. The CDR3 sequence is CASSSRDRANEQYF. In DNA, the CDR3 is TGTGCCAGCAGCTCCCGGGACAGGGCAAACGAGCAGTACTTC.

This rearrangement joins TRBV20-1 to TRBJ1-5, with 7 bases that match TRBD1. The CDR3 is 14 amino acids. The V gene's germline CDR1 is DFQATT and CDR2 SNEGSKA (reference sequence). The ends lost 1 base at V and 4 bases at J; junction bases unmatched: 4. The CDR3 nucleotides read TGCAGTGCTAGAGTGTCGACAGGGAATCAGCCCCAGCATTTT. It is translated as CSARVSTGNQPQHF.

This clonotype was recorded many times. V is TRBV7-2 and J is TRBJ2-3, with a tentative D call TRBD2 (6 bases). Germline V CDR1 and CDR2: SGHTA, FQGNSA. V was cut by 1 base and J by 0 bases, with 8 bases left in between. The CDR3 runs to 15 residues. The CDR3, as DNA: TGTGCCAGCAGCTTAGTCGGGGGAAGCACAGATACGCAGTATTTT. As protein: CASSLVGGSTDTQYF. Looking up the rest from reference TRBV7-2 and TRBJ2-3 gives the full variable domain: GAGVSQSPSNKVTEKGKDVELRCDPISGHTALYWYRQSLGQGLEFLIYFQGNSAPDKSGLPSDRFSAERTGGSVSTLTIQRTQQEDSAVYLCASSLVGGSTDTQYFGPGTRLTVL.

Many counts were recorded for this clonotype. The gene calls are TRBV24-1 and TRBJ2-1, with D tentatively TRBD2 (5 bases). This CDR3 contains 13 residues. With 4 bases removed from V and 8 bases from J, the gap between germline ends came to 11 bases. Germline CDR1 and CDR2: KGHDR and SFDVKD. The CDR3 region is CATSDLDGDEQFF. DNA for the CDR3: TGTGCCACCAGTGACCTGGACGGGGATGAGCAGTTCTTC.

This clonotype was recorded many times. The V and J genes are TRBV12-3 or TRBV12-4 and TRBJ2-7; 10 nucleotides agree with TRBD2. This CDR3 contains 15 residues. The V gene end was trimmed by 4 bases and the J gene end by 0 bases; junction bases not matched to a gene: 3. The CDR3 region is CASSSVAGGSYEQYF. In nucleotides, the CDR3 is TGTGCCAGCAGTTCCGTAGCGGGAGGCTCCTACGAGCAGTACTTC.

The table lists this clonotype with many counts. This rearrangement joins TRBV20-1 to TRBJ1-6; D uncertain. Trimming cost V 1 base and J 7 bases, with 17 bases left between them. Germline V gives CDR1 DFQATT, CDR2 SNEGSKA (reference sequence). This CDR3 contains 16 residues. CDR3 coding DNA: TGCAGTGCTAGAGGCATCGTCGGACCGCTAAATTCACCCCTCCACTTT. Protein sequence: CSARGIVGPLNSPLHF.

This clonotype appeared a few times. The chain carries TRBV4-3 and TRBJ2-7; maybe TRBD2 (6 bases). In germline, CDR1 is LGHNA, CDR2 YSLEER. Trimming removed 0 bases from V and 7 bases from J, with 13 bases in between. CDR3 size: 14 residues. The CDR3 nucleotides are TGCGCCAGCAGCCAAGAGGGAGGATTGGGTGAGCAGTACTTC. Translated, it gives CASSQEGGLGEQYF.